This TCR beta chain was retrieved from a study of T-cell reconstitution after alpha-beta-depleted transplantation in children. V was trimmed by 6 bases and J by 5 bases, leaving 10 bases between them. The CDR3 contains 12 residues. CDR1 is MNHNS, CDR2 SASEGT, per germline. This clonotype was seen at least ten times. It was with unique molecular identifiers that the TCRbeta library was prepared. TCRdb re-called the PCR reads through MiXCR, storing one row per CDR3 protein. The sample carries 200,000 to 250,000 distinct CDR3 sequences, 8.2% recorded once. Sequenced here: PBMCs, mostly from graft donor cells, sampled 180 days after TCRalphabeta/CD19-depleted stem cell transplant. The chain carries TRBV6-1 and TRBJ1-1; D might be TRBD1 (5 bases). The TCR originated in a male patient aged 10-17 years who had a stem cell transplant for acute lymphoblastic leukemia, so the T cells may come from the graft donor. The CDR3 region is CASRRGETEAFF. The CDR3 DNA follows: TGTGCCAGCAGGAGGGGAGAAACTGAAGCTTTCTTT.